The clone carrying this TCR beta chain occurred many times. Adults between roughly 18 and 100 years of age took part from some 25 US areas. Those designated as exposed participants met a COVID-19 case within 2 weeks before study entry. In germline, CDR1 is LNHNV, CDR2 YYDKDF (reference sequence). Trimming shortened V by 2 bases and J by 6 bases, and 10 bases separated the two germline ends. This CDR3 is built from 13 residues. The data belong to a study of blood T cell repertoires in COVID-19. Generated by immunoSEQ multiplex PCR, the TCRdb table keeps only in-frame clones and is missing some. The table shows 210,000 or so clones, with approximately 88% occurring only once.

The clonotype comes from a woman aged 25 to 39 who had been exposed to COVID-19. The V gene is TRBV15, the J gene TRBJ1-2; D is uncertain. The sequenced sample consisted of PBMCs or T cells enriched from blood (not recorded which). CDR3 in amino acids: CATSRPYGDGYTF. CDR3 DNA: TGTGCCACCAGCAGACCTTACGGGGATGGCTACACCTTC.